What follows are 5 T cell receptor beta chains derived from one specimen sequenced in a study of blood T cell repertoires in COVID-19. Assay: immunoSEQ multiplex PCR; the TCRdb copy retains only in-frame clones and omits some. The repertoire holds tens of thousands of clones, with around 92% as singletons. Input material: peripheral blood. The source of these receptors is a woman between 65 and 79 years old with active COVID-19.

V gene TRBV25-1 combines with J gene TRBJ2-2, with a tentative D call TRBD2 (6 bases). Germline CDR1 and CDR2: MGHDK and SYGVNS. V lost 3 bases, J lost 6 bases, and 11 bases lay in between. The CDR3 totals 14 residues. The CDR3 is CASSEAGWAGELFF. The CDR3 DNA reads TGTGCCAGCAGTGAGGCGGGGTGGGCCGGGGAGCTGTTTTTT.

V usage is TRBV4-3 and J usage is TRBJ2-1; weak D call: TRBD2 (5 bases). The germline V gene has CDR1 LGHNA and CDR2 YSLEER. CDR3 length equals 15 residues. Trimming cost V 0 bases and J 4 bases, with 10 bases left between them. The CDR3 protein is CASSQDLREYNEQFF. CDR3 in DNA: TGCGCCAGCAGCCAAGATCTCCGGGAATACAATGAGCAGTTCTTC.

This clone is a singleton in its sample. The chain carries TRBV5-6 and TRBJ2-5; D is possibly TRBD2 (5 bases). The CDR3 length is 13 residues. Germline V gene sequence: CDR1 SGHDT, CDR2 YYEEEE. V was pared by 2 bases and J by 5 bases, with 10 bases between. The CDR3 is CASSLGSRETQYF. The CDR3 nucleotides read TGTGCCAGCAGCTTAGGGAGTCGGGAGACCCAGTACTTC.

The V and J genes are TRBV30 and TRBJ2-5; 7 nucleotides agree with TRBD1. This CDR3 contains 13 residues. The ends lost 5 bases at V and 2 bases at J; junction bases unmatched: 5. Germline V gene lookup returns CDR1 GTSNPN and CDR2 SVGIG (reference sequence). The CDR3, as DNA: TGTGCCTGGGACAGGGCGATACAAGAGACCCAGTACTTC. Translating gives CAWDRAIQETQYF.

The genes are TRBV18 and TRBJ1-1; D is undetermined. The germline V and J ends were trimmed by 0 bases and 0 bases, with 8 bases remaining between them. This CDR3 comprises 15 residues. CDR1 is KGHSH, CDR2 LQKENI, per germline. CDR3 nucleotides: TGTGCCAGCTCACCACCGTCCGGGATGAACACTGAAGCTTTCTTT. Its translation is CASSPPSGMNTEAFF. The full variable domain, with the rest looked up from reference TRBV18 and TRBJ1-1, is NAGVMQNPRHLVRRRGQEARLRCSPMKGHSHVYWYRQLPEEGLKFMVYLQKENIIDESGMPKERFSAEFPKEGPSILRIQQVVRGDSAAYFCASSPPSGMNTEAFFGQGTRLTVV.